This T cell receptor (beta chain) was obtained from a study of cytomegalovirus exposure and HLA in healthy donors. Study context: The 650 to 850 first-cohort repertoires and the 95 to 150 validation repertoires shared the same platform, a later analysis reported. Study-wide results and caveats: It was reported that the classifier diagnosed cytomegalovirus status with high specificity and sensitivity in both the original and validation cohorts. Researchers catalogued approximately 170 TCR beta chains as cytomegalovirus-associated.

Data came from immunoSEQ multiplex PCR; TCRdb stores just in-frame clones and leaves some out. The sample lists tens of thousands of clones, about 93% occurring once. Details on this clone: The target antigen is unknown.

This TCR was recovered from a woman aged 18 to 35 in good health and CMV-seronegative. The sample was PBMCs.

CDR3 coding DNA: TGTGCCAGTACCCCGACTAGCGGGGGGGCAGGGACCGGGGAGCTGTTTTTT. This sequence encodes CASTPTSGGAGTGELFF. The chain couples TRBV19 to TRBJ2-2; 14 bases map to TRBD2. Germline-derived CDR1 and CDR2 are LNHDA and SQIVND (reference sequence). V was clipped by 7 bases and J by 5 bases; unmatched bases: 9. The CDR3 runs 17 residues.